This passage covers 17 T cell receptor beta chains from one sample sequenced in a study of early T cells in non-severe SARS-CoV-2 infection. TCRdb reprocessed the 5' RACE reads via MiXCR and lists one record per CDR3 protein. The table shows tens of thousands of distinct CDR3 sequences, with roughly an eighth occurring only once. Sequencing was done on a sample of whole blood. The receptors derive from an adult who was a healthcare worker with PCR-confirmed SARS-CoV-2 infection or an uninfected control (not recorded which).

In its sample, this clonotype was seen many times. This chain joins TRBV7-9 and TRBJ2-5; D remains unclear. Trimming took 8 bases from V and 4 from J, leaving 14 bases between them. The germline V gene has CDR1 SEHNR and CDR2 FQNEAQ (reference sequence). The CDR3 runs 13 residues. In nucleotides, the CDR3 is TGTGCCAGCGGCCGGGCTTCGGGAGAGACCCAGTACTTC. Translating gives CASGRASGETQYF.

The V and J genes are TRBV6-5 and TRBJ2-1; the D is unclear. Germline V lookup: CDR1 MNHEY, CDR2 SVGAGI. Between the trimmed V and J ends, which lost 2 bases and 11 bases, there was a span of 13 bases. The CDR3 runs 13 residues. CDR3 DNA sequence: TGTGCCAGCAGTTACACCGCGCTAGAGAAGCAGTTCTTC. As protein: CASSYTALEKQFF.

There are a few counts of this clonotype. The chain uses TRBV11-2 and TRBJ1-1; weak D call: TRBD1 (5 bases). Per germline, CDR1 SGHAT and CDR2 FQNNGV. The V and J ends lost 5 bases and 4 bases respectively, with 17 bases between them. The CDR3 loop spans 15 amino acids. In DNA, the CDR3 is TGTGCCAGCAGCCGACAGATCCCCCGGGGCACTGAAGCTTTCTTT. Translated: CASSRQIPRGTEAFF.

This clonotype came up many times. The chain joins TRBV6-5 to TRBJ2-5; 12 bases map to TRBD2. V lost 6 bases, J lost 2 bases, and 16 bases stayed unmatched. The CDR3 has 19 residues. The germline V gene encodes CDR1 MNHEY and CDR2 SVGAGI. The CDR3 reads CASRKRGLAGRIGQETQYF. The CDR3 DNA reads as TGTGCCAGCAGGAAACGAGGACTAGCGGGACGAATTGGGCAAGAGACCCAGTACTTC.

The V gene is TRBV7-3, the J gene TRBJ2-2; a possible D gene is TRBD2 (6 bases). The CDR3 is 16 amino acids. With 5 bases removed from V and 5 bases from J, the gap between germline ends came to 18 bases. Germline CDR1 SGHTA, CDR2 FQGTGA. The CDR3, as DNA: TGTGCCAGCAGCCCCCTGCCGGGAGCTGTGACCGGGGAGCTGTTTTTT. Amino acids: CASSPLPGAVTGELFF.

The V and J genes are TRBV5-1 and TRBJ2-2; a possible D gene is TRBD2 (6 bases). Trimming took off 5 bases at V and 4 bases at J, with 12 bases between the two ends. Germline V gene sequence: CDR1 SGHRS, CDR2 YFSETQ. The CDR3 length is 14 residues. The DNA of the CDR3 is TGCGCCAGCAGAAAGGAAGCGGGCACCGGGGAGCTGTTTTTT. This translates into CASRKEAGTGELFF. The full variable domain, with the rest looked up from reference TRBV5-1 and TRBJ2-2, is KAGVTQTPRYLIKTRGQQVTLSCSPISGHRSVSWYQQTPGQGLQFLFEYFSETQRNKGNFPGRFSGRQFSNSRSEMNVSTLELGDSALYLCASRKEAGTGELFFGEGSRLTVL.

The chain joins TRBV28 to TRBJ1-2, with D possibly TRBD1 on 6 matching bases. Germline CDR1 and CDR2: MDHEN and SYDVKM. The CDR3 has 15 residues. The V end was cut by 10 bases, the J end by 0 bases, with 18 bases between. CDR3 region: CAILPDRSPNYGYTF. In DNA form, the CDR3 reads TGTGCCATCCTCCCAGACAGGTCCCCTAACTATGGCTACACCTTC.

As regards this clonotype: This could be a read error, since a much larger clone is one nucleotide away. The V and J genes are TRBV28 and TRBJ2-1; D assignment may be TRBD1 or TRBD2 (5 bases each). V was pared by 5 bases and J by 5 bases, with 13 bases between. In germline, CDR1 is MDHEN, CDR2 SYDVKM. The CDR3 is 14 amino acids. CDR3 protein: CASSRRQTNNEQFF. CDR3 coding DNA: TGTGCCAGCAGTCGAAGACAGACTAACAATGAGCAGTTCTTC.

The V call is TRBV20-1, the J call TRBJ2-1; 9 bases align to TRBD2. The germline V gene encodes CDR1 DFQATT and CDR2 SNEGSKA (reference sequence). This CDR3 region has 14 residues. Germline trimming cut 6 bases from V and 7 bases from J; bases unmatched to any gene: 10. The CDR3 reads CSAKLAGVGNEQFF. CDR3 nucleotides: TGCAGTGCGAAATTAGCGGGAGTGGGTAATGAGCAGTTCTTC.

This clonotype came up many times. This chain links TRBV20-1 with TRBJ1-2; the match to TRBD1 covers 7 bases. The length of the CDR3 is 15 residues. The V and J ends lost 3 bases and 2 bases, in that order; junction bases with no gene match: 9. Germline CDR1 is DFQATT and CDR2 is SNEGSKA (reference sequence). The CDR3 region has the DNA TGCAGTGCTAGGGGGGGACAGAACTACAACTATGGCTACACCTTC. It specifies CSARGGQNYNYGYTF.

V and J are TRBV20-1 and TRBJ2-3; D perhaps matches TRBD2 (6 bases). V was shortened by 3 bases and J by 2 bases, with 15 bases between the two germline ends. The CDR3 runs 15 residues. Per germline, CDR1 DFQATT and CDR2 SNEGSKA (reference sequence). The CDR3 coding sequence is TGCAGTGCTAGGCCCGCCGGGGGAGTCACAGATACGCAGTATTTT. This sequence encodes CSARPAGGVTDTQYF.

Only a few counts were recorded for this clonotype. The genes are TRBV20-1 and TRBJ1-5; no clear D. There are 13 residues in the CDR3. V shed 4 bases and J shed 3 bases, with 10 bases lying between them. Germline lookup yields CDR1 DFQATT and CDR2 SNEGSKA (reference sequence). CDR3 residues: CSATAGFNQPQHF. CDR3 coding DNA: TGCAGTGCTACGGCAGGTTTCAATCAGCCCCAGCATTTT.

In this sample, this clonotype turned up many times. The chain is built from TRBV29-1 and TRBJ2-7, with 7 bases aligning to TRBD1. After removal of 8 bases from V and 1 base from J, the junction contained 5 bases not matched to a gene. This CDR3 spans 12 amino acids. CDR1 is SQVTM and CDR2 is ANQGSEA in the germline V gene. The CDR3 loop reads CSIRQGSYEQYF. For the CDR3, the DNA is TGCAGCATCCGACAGGGTTCCTACGAGCAGTACTTC.

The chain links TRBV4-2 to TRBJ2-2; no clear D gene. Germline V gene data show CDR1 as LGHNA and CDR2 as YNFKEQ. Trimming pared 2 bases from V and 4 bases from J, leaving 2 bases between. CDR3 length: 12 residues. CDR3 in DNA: TGTGCCAGCAGCCAACCCACCGGGGAGCTGTTTTTT. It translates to CASSQPTGELFF.

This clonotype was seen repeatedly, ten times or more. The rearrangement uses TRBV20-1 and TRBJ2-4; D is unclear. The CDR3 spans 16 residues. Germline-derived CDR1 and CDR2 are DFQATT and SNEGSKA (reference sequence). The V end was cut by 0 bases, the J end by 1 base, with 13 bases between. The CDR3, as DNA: TGCAGTGCTAGAGACTCTAGGCGTGGGGCCAAAAACATTCAGTACTTC. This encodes CSARDSRRGAKNIQYF.

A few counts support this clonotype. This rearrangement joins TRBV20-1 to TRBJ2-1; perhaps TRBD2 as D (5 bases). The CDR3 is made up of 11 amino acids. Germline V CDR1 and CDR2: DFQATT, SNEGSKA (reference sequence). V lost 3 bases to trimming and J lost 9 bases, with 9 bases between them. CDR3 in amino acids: CSARPGIEQFF. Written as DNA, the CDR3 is TGCAGTGCTAGGCCCGGGATTGAGCAGTTCTTC.

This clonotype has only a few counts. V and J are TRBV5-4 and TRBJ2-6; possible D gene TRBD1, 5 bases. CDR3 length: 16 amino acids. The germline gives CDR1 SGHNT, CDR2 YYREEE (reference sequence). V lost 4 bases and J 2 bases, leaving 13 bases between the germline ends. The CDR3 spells CASSPPGYAGANVLTF. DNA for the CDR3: TGTGCCAGCAGCCCACCAGGGTACGCTGGGGCCAACGTCCTGACTTTC.